Listed below are T cell receptor beta chains from one sample, sequenced in a study of T cell responses to AZD1222 COVID-19 vaccine. Clones were sequenced by immunoSEQ multiplex PCR, and TCRdb holds only the in-frame ones, with some missing. This table has about 28,000 clones, about 89% appearing once. Material: peripheral blood, obtained on day 0 of AZD1222 vaccination. The origin of the receptors is an adult in good health. Both conserved end residues are part of each CDR3. The D gene is left open where the match is weak. Not every row has a clone size; where given, it reads once, few, many or a size class.

TRBJ1-1,TRBV7-8,NA,NA,CASSEGVDTEAFF,TGTGCCAGCAGTGAGGGTGTGGACACTGAAGCTTTCTTT
TRBJ2-6,TRBV2,TRBD1,NA,CASSPGGGGANVLTF,TGTGCCAGCAGCCCAGGGGGCGGTGGGGCCAACGTCCTGACTTTC
TRBJ1-1,TRBV29-1,NA,NA,CSVGGPEAFF,TGCAGCGTTGGAGGGCCTGAAGCTTTCTTT
TRBJ1-2,TRBV7-2,NA,NA,CASSLRGDGYTF,TGTGCCAGCAGCTTACGGGGTGATGGCTACACCTTC
TRBJ1-1,TRBV20-1,NA,NA,CSASWGTMNTEAFF,TGCAGTGCTAGTTGGGGAACTATGAACACTGAAGCTTTCTTT
TRBJ2-7,TRBV9,NA,NA,CASSVAGNPYEQYF,TGTGCCAGCAGCGTAGCCGGGAACCCCTACGAGCAGTACTTC
TRBJ2-4,TRBV2,NA,NA,CASNQAGAKNIQYF,TGTGCCAGCAACCAAGCGGGAGCCAAAAACATTCAGTACTTC
TRBJ2-3,TRBV7-2,NA,NA,CASSFHPFKERPTDTQYF,TGTGCCAGCAGCTTCCACCCCTTTAAAGAGCGCCCCACAGATACGCAGTATTTT
TRBJ2-1,TRBV15,NA,NA,CATSGTANEQFF,TGTGCCACCAGCGGGACTGCTAATGAGCAGTTCTTC
TRBJ1-1,TRBV9,TRBD1,NA,CASSAGQVNPEAFF,TGTGCCAGCAGCGCGGGACAGGTGAACCCTGAAGCTTTCTTT
TRBJ1-4,TRBV5-1,NA,NA,CASSLVGGDEKLFF,TGCGCCAGCAGCTTGGTTGGGGGCGATGAAAAACTGTTTTTT
TRBJ2-3,TRBV6-5,NA,NA,CASRVGHSSTDTQYF,TGTGCCAGCAGGGTAGGACACTCCAGCACAGATACGCAGTATTTT
TRBJ2-3,TRBV2,NA,NA,CASIRSRQSTDTQYF,TGTGCCAGCATTCGTTCCCGCCAGAGCACAGATACGCAGTATTTT
TRBJ1-6,TRBV6-6,NA,NA,CASSYDGSKGSPLHF,TGTGCCAGCAGTTATGACGGAAGTAAAGGTTCACCCCTCCACTTT
TRBJ1-4,TRBV7-9,TRBD1,NA,CASSLQGQGLGEKLFF,TGTGCCAGCAGCTTACAGGGACAGGGGCTAGGGGAAAAACTGTTTTTT
TRBJ2-3,TRBV19,TRBD1,NA,CASSRGTGSTDTQYF,TGTGCCAGTAGTAGAGGGACAGGGAGCACAGATACGCAGTATTTT
TRBJ2-3,TRBV29-1,NA,NA,CSVESLLTDTQYF,TGCAGCGTTGAATCTCTCCTGACAGATACGCAGTATTTT
TRBJ2-1,TRBV5-1,TRBD2,once,CASSSGAGGDNEQFF,TGCGCCAGCTCCTCAGGAGCGGGGGGTGACAATGAGCAGTTCTTC
TRBJ2-5,TRBV5-1,TRBD1,NA,CASSSGQGAQETQYF,TGCGCCAGCAGCTCGGGTCAGGGGGCTCAGGAGACCCAGTACTTC
TRBJ1-2,TRBV5-6,TRBD1,NA,CASSFDRGIQGYTF,TGTGCCAGCAGCTTCGACAGGGGAATTCAAGGCTACACCTTC
TRBJ1-4,TRBV4-3,NA,NA,CASSQVGQGTEKLFF,TGCGCCAGCAGCCAAGTGGGGCAGGGGACGGAAAAACTGTTTTTT
TRBJ2-7,TRBV2,NA,NA,CASSARVQTDEQYF,TGTGCCAGCAGTGCCCGGGTCCAAACAGACGAGCAGTACTTC
TRBJ2-6,TRBV4-1,NA,NA,CASSFRDTGLSGANVLTF,TGCGCCAGCAGCTTCCGGGACACCGGGCTCTCTGGGGCCAACGTCCTGACTTTC
TRBJ1-1,TRBV6-5,NA,NA,CASTFQDSQNTEAFF,TGTGCCAGCACCTTTCAGGACAGCCAGAACACTGAAGCTTTCTTT
TRBJ1-6,TRBV2,TRBD1,NA,CASRDDRGFSPLHF,TGTGCCAGCAGGGACGACAGGGGGTTTTCACCCCTCCACTTT
TRBJ1-2,TRBV29-1,TRBD1,NA,CSVGGPGQGYGYTF,TGCAGCGTTGGGGGGCCGGGACAGGGGTATGGCTACACCTTC
TRBJ2-7,TRBV7-9,NA,NA,CASSLAGSPYEQYF,TGTGCCAGCAGCTTAGCCGGGTCCCCCTACGAGCAGTACTTC
TRBJ2-7,TRBV5-1,NA,NA,CASSLGGAGAPYEQYF,TGCGCCAGCAGCTTGGGGGGGGCGGGGGCTCCCTACGAGCAGTACTTC
TRBJ2-2,TRBV19,TRBD2,NA,CASSIRAGGNTGELFF,TGTGCCAGTAGTATCAGAGCGGGAGGGAACACCGGGGAGCTGTTTTTT
TRBJ2-5,TRBV9,NA,NA,CASSAGLLETQYF,TGTGCCAGCAGCGCGGGACTGCTCGAGACCCAGTACTTC
TRBJ2-7,TRBV7-6,NA,NA,CASSPMGGGGYEQYF,TGTGCCAGCAGCCCGATGGGGGGAGGGGGCTACGAGCAGTACTTC
TRBJ2-1,TRBV7-6,TRBD2,NA,CASSLVSSGRANYNEQFF,TGTGCCAGCAGCTTAGTTTCTAGCGGGAGGGCTAACTACAATGAGCAGTTCTTC
TRBJ2-7,TRBV7-8,NA,NA,CASSVDRVPYEQYF,TGTGCCAGCAGCGTAGACAGAGTTCCCTACGAGCAGTACTTC
TRBJ1-2,TRBV28,NA,NA,CASSTGRAAGGYTF,TGTGCCAGCAGTACCGGCCGGGCAGCTGGGGGCTACACCTTC
TRBJ2-5,TRBV5-1,NA,NA,CASSFSGTYQETQYF,TGCGCCAGCAGCTTCTCGGGAACGTACCAAGAGACCCAGTACTTC
TRBJ1-2,TRBV29-1,TRBD1,NA,CSGGGTGDYGYTF,TGCAGCGGGGGAGGGACAGGGGACTATGGCTACACCTTC
TRBJ2-2,TRBV15,NA,once,CASKSSGSGELFF,TGTGCCTCAAAATCGTCGGGATCCGGGGAGCTGTTTTTT
TRBJ2-7,TRBV5-4,TRBD1,NA,CASSGAGQGSSYEQYF,TGTGCCAGCAGCGGGGCGGGACAGGGGAGCTCCTACGAGCAGTACTTC
TRBJ2-1,TRBV11-3,TRBD1,NA,CASSRDRGFNNEQFF,TGTGCCAGCAGCCGAGACAGGGGATTTAACAATGAGCAGTTCTTC
TRBJ2-6,TRBV18,TRBD2,NA,CASSPNAGGIGSGANVLTF,TGTGCCAGCTCACCCAACGCCGGGGGGATTGGCTCCGGGGCCAACGTCCTGACTTTC
TRBJ1-1,TRBV19,NA,NA,CASSVQGRPPAFF,TGTGCCAGTAGTGTGCAGGGTAGACCGCCCGCTTTCTTT
TRBJ1-1,TRBV2,NA,NA,CASSGNRATNTEAFF,TGTGCCAGCAGCGGGAACAGGGCAACGAACACTGAAGCTTTCTTT
TRBJ1-2,TRBV5-1,NA,NA,CASSLSEGYGYTF,TGCGCCAGCAGCTTGTCAGAGGGCTATGGCTACACCTTC
TRBJ2-7,TRBV7-9,TRBD2,NA,CASSLFPAGNSYEQYF,TGTGCCAGCAGCTTATTTCCAGCGGGGAACTCCTACGAGCAGTACTTC
TRBJ2-1,TRBV4-3,TRBD2,once,CASSQDKTSGRNEQFF,TGCGCCAGCAGCCAAGATAAGACTAGCGGGAGAAATGAGCAGTTCTTC
TRBJ2-1,TRBV7-9,TRBD1,NA,CASTLPGTGEGSYNEQFF,TGTGCCAGCACCCTGCCCGGGACAGGGGAGGGCTCCTACAATGAGCAGTTCTTC
TRBJ2-1,TRBV11-2,TRBD1,NA,CASRSMGQRVNEQFF,TGTGCCAGCAGAAGTATGGGACAGCGTGTCAATGAGCAGTTCTTC
TRBJ1-2,TRBV6-5,NA,NA,CASSSPGSGGSGYTF,TGTGCCAGCAGTTCCCCGGGCTCCGGGGGGTCTGGCTACACCTTC
TRBJ2-1,TRBV3-1/TRBV3-2,NA,NA,CASSQERNRVNEQFF,TGTGCCAGCAGCCAGGAACGAAACAGGGTCAATGAGCAGTTCTTC
TRBJ2-1,TRBV28,NA,NA,CASSLVQINEQFF,TGTGCCAGCAGTTTAGTACAGATCAATGAGCAGTTCTTC
TRBJ2-7,TRBV21-1,NA,few,CASSKPRDRTYEQYF,TGTGCCAGCAGCAAGCCACGGGACAGGACCTACGAGCAGTACTTC
TRBJ2-7,TRBV7-2,TRBD2,NA,CASSRRVGGSSYEQYF,TGTGCCAGCAGCCGCAGGGTGGGAGGGAGCTCCTACGAGCAGTACTTC
TRBJ1-6,TRBV20-1,NA,NA,CSANDRSNNSPLHF,TGCAGTGCTAATGACAGGTCCAATAATTCACCCCTCCACTTT